This T cell receptor (beta chain) was obtained from a study of cytomegalovirus exposure and HLA in healthy donors. To note about this clone: The antigen remains unidentified.

Findings and caveats of the study: Accurate predictions that matched the HLA-A and HLA-B alleles of most subjects were reportedly made from TCR beta sequences. An analysis that was carried out later associated 15,000 to 20,000 TCR beta sequences with HLA alleles at 0.05 false discovery rate. Across all donors, roughly uniform sequencing depth was an assumption of the presence/absence analyses.

The primer mix had 60 Vbeta and 13 Jbeta primers. Using immunoSEQ multiplex PCR, the repertoire was profiled, and TCRdb retains in-frame clones only, with some absent. The data hold about 160,000 clones, with roughly 90% observed a single time. The origin of this receptor is a woman younger than 30 in good health and CMV-seronegative. Sequencing input: PBMCs.

The DNA of the CDR3 is TGTGCCTGGATTAGCAAGCGCGCCCGGGGCTACACCTTC. Amino acid sequence: CAWISKRARGYTF. This rearrangement joins TRBV30 to TRBJ1-2; unclear D gene. CDR3 length: 13 amino acids. Trimming stripped 4 bases from V and 8 bases from J, with 17 bases between. Looked up from germline, CDR1 is GTSNPN and CDR2 is SVGIG (reference sequence).